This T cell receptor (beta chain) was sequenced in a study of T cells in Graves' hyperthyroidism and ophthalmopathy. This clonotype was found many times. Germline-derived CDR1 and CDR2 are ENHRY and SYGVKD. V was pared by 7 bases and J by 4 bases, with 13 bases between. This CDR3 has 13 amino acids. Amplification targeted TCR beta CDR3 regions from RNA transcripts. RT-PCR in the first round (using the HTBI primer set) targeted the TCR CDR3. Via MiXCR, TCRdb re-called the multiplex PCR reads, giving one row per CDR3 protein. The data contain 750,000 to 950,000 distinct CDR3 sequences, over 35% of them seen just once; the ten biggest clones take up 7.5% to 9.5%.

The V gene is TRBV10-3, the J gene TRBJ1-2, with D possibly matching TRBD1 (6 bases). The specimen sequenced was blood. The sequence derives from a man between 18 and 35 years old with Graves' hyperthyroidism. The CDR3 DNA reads TGTGCCATCAATCCCGGACAGTCCTATGGCTACACCTTC. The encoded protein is CAINPGQSYGYTF.